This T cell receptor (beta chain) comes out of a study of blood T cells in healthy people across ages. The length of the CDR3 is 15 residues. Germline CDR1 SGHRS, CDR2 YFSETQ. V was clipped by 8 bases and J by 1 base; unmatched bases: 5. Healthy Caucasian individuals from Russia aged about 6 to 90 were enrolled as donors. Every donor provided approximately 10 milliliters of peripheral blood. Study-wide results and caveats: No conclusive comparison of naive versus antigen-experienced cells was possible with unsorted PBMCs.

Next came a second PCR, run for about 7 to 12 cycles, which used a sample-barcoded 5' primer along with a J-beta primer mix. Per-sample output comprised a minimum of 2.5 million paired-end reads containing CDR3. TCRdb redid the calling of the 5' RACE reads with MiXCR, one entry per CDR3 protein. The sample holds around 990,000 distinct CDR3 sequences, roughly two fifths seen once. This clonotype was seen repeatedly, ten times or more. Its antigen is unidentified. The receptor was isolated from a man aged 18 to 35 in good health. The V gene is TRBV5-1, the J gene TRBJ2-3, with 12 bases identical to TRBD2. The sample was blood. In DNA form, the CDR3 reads TGCGCCAGTACGTGGACTAGCGGGGGCACAGATACGCAGTATTTT. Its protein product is CASTWTSGGTDTQYF.